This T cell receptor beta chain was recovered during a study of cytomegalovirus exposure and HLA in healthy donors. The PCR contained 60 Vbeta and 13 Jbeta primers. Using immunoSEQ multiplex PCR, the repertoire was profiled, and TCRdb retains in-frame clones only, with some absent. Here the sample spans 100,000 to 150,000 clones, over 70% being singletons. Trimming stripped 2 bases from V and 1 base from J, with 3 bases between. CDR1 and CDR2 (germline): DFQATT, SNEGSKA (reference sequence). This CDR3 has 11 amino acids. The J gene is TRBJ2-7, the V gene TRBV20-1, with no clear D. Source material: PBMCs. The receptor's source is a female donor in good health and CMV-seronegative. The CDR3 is CSARQSYEQYF. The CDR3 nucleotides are TGCAGTGCTAGACAGTCCTACGAGCAGTACTTC.